These 19 T cell receptor beta chains were sequenced from one sample in a study of neurological immune-mediated disorders (dated by TCRdb to between 2019 and 2020). The library came from 5' RACE. Instrument on record: Illumina HiSeq 2500. Through fastp at Q25 and MiXCR, TCRdb rebuilt clones from the public reads, retaining in-frame beta chains. Each CDR3 protein appears once, grouped with its most common genes and DNA. The sample data list more than 40,000 distinct CDR3 sequences, and about 2% of these were observed just once. The ten largest clonotypes hold around 2.2% of the sample. Sequencing was done on a sample of PBMCs. Source of these receptors: a woman aged 40 to 55 with multiple sclerosis.

This clonotype was seen at least ten times. This chain connects TRBV20-1 to TRBJ2-1; D is uncertain. CDR1 is DFQATT and CDR2 is SNEGSKA in the germline V gene (reference sequence). Trimming pared 1 base from V and 4 bases from J, leaving 8 bases between. CDR3 length: 13 amino acids. The CDR3 DNA follows: TGCAGTGCTAGAGGGGCTACGTACAATGAGCAGTTCTTC. Protein: CSARGATYNEQFF.

Details on this clonotype: The junction differs from germline at one of its ends, possibly a read error. The CDR3 bases are TGCAGTGCTAGAGGGGCAGGAAACAACATATATTTT. It encodes CSARGAGNNIYF. The chain combines TRBV20-1 with TRBJ1-3, with D hard to call. Germline CDR1 is DFQATT and CDR2 is SNEGSKA (reference sequence). This CDR3 comprises 12 residues.

Many counts were recorded for this clonotype. The chain couples TRBV20-1 to TRBJ2-7; 10 bases line up with TRBD2. J was trimmed by 6 bases and V by 3 bases; bases with no gene match: 8. The CDR3 has 14 amino acids. The V gene's germline CDR1 is DFQATT and CDR2 SNEGSKA (reference sequence). The chain's CDR3 is CSASTSGDASEQYF. DNA for the CDR3: TGCAGTGCTAGTACTAGCGGGGACGCATCCGAGCAGTACTTC.

This clonotype was observed at least ten times. This chain uses TRBV5-5 with TRBJ2-1, with no clear D. Germline CDR1 is SGHKS and CDR2 is YYEKEE (reference sequence). There are 13 residues in the CDR3. Trimming took off 0 bases at V and 9 bases at J, with 10 bases between the two ends. DNA for the CDR3: TGTGCCAGCAGCTTGGAGACCCCCAGTGAGCAGTTCTTC. Translating gives CASSLETPSEQFF.

This clonotype occurred many times. The V and J genes are TRBV5-1 and TRBJ2-2; no clear D gene. Looked up from germline, CDR1 is SGHRS and CDR2 is YFSETQ. This CDR3 comprises 15 residues. Trimming took off 4 bases at V and 4 bases at J, with 14 bases between the two ends. This chain's CDR3 is CASSQDSPVTGELFF. The CDR3 bases are TGCGCCAGCAGCCAAGACTCGCCCGTCACCGGGGAGCTGTTTTTT.

There are many counts of this clonotype. This chain uses TRBV10-3 with TRBJ1-5, with D possibly being TRBD1 (6 bases). The V and J ends lost 3 bases and 4 bases respectively, with 7 bases between them. This CDR3 contains 13 residues. Germline V gives CDR1 ENHRY, CDR2 SYGVKD. The CDR3 nucleotides are TGTGCCATCAGTGAAGGGGGTAATCAGCCCCAGCATTTT. Translated: CAISEGGNQPQHF.

This clonotype was detected many times. This chain joins TRBV6-5 and TRBJ1-1, with unresolved D. CDR3 length: 14 amino acids. The germline V gene has CDR1 MNHEY and CDR2 SVGAGI. Trimming took off 5 bases at V and 0 bases at J, with 10 bases between the two ends. CDR3 protein: CASSRGLMNTEAFF. In DNA form, the CDR3 reads TGTGCCAGCAGTCGCGGACTGATGAACACTGAAGCTTTCTTT.

This clonotype was detected many times. This CDR3 reads CATSRGSGTLNTEAFF. The CDR3 nucleotides are TGTGCCACCAGCAGAGGGTCCGGGACGTTGAACACTGAAGCTTTCTTT. This rearrangement joins TRBV15 to TRBJ1-1; a weak D match, TRBD1 (5 bases). Trimming shortened V by 1 base and J by 0 bases, and 12 bases separated the two germline ends. The CDR3 sequence is 16 residues long. Germline V CDR1 and CDR2: LNHNV, YYDKDF (reference sequence).

The sample holds many counts of this clonotype. This chain uses TRBV7-2 with TRBJ2-5; D may be TRBD2 (5 bases). This CDR3 comprises 14 residues. Germline V CDR1 and CDR2: SGHTA, FQGNSA. V dropped 5 bases and J dropped 2 bases, with 12 bases sitting between them. CDR3 sequence (DNA): TGTGCCAGCAGCCCACGGGGTAATCAAGAGACCCAGTACTTC. Its protein product is CASSPRGNQETQYF.

This clonotype was seen ten or more times. The chain is built from TRBV28 and TRBJ1-2; 8 bases are a match to TRBD1. Germline-derived CDR1 and CDR2 are MDHEN and SYDVKM. V trimming: 4 bases; J trimming: 2 bases; junction bases outside the gene matches: 6. The CDR3 contains 15 residues. Here the CDR3 DNA reads TGTGCCAGCAGTTCCGGGACAGGACTCAACTATGGCTACACCTTC. Protein sequence: CASSSGTGLNYGYTF.

This clonotype was seen ten or more times. The J gene is TRBJ2-7, the V gene TRBV7-6; D unclear. The V and J ends lost 3 bases and 0 bases respectively, with 12 bases between them. CDR1 and CDR2 (germline): SGHVS, FNYEAQ. CDR3 size: 15 residues. CDR3: CASSFGHSSSYEQYF. CDR3 bases: TGTGCCAGCAGCTTCGGTCACTCGAGCTCCTACGAGCAGTACTTC.

This clonotype was observed many times. The rearrangement joins TRBV7-9 to TRBJ2-7; unclear D gene. Germline lookup yields CDR1 SEHNR and CDR2 FQNEAQ (reference sequence). This CDR3 has 12 amino acids. The V end was cut by 5 bases, the J end by 1 base, with 6 bases between. In nucleotides, the CDR3 is TGTGCCAGCAGCAGGGAATCCTACGAGCAGTACTTC. Translating gives CASSRESYEQYF. The whole variable domain, filled in from reference TRBV7-9 and TRBJ2-7, reads DTGVSQNPRHKITKRGQNVTFRCDPISEHNRLYWYRQTLGQGPEFLTYFQNEAQLEKSRLLSDRFSAERPKGSFSTLEIQRTEQGDSAMYLCASSRESYEQYFGPGTRLTVT.

This clonotype was detected many times. The CDR3 DNA reads TGTGCCAGCAGCTTACTGACAGCCAACTATGGCTACACCTTC. Encoded protein: CASSLLTANYGYTF. This sequence joins TRBV11-2 and TRBJ1-2; possibly TRBD1 for D (5 bases). The CDR3 spans 14 residues. The V gene's germline CDR1 is SGHAT and CDR2 FQNNGV. V lost 2 bases and J lost 2, with 9 bases in between. Using reference TRBV11-2 and TRBJ1-2 for the parts outside the CDR3, the full variable domain is EAGVAQSPRYKIIEKRQSVAFWCNPISGHATLYWYQQILGQGPKLLIQFQNNGVVDDSQLPKDRFSAERLKGVDSTLKIQPAKLEDSAVYLCASSLLTANYGYTFGSGTRLTVV.

This clonotype has ten or more counts. The chain's CDR3 is CATRQAGGTNTEAFF. CDR3 bases: TGTGCCACCAGACAGGCTGGGGGTACGAACACTGAAGCTTTCTTT. The J gene is TRBJ1-1, the V gene TRBV15, with D possibly being TRBD1 (5 bases). The CDR3 runs to 15 residues. Germline V gives CDR1 LNHNV, CDR2 YYDKDF (reference sequence). Trimming stripped 6 bases from V and 1 base from J, with 15 bases between. The full variable domain, completed using reference TRBV15 and TRBJ1-1, is DAMVIQNPRYQVTQFGKPVTLSCSQTLNHNVMYWYQQKSSQAPKLLFHYYDKDFNNEADTPDNFQSRRPNTSFCFLDIRSPGLGDTAMYLCATRQAGGTNTEAFFGQGTRLTVV.

This clonotype has a count of ten or more. The J gene is TRBJ2-7, the V gene TRBV14; D unresolved. This CDR3 spans 11 amino acids. Trimming shortened V by 3 bases and J by 0 bases, and 0 bases separated the two germline ends. Germline V gene data show CDR1 as SGHDN and CDR2 as FVKESK. Here the CDR3 reads CASSHSYEQYF. The CDR3 nucleotides are TGTGCCAGCAGCCACTCCTACGAGCAGTACTTC. The whole variable domain, filled in from reference TRBV14 and TRBJ2-7, reads EAGVTQFPSHSVIEKGQTVTLRCDPISGHDNLYWYRRVMGKEIKFLLHFVKESKQDESGMPNNRFLAERTGGTYSTLKVQPAELEDSGVYFCASSHSYEQYFGPGTRLTVT.

Many counts were recorded for this clonotype. V and J are TRBV7-2 and TRBJ1-2; D ambiguous. Looked up from germline, CDR1 is SGHTA and CDR2 is FQGNSA. The V and J ends lost 6 bases and 0 bases respectively, with 11 bases between them. CDR3 size: 14 residues. CDR3 in amino acids: CASSGQEANYGYTF. For the CDR3, the DNA is TGTGCCAGCAGTGGGCAGGAGGCTAACTATGGCTACACCTTC.

This clonotype was detected ten times or more. The chain has TRBV24-1 and TRBJ2-3; TRBD2 aligns across 12 bases. The CDR3 contains 17 residues. The junction had 6 bases not matched to a gene; V was cut back by 4 bases and J by 2 bases. Germline V gives CDR1 KGHDR, CDR2 SFDVKD. CDR3 nucleotides: TGTGCCACCAGTGACCCACGGACTAGCGGGGACACAGATACGCAGTATTTT. Translated, it gives CATSDPRTSGDTDTQYF.

This clonotype was found many times. V is TRBV5-1 and J is TRBJ1-1; 7 bases map to TRBD1. V trimming: 0 bases; J trimming: 2 bases; junction bases outside the gene matches: 1. The CDR3 contains 14 residues. Germline values: CDR1 SGHRS, CDR2 YFSETQ. CDR3 nucleotides: TGCGCCAGCAGCTTGGGGGACAGTAACACTGAAGCTTTCTTT. This codes for CASSLGDSNTEAFF.

The gene calls are TRBV5-1 and TRBJ1-1; D perhaps matches TRBD1 (5 bases). The V gene lost 5 bases and the J gene lost 1 base, with 9 bases spanning the gap. The CDR3 has 13 residues. Looked up from germline, CDR1 is SGHRS and CDR2 is YFSETQ. The CDR3 bases are TGCGCCAGCAGGACGACAGCGAACACTGAAGCTTTCTTT. As protein: CASRTTANTEAFF.